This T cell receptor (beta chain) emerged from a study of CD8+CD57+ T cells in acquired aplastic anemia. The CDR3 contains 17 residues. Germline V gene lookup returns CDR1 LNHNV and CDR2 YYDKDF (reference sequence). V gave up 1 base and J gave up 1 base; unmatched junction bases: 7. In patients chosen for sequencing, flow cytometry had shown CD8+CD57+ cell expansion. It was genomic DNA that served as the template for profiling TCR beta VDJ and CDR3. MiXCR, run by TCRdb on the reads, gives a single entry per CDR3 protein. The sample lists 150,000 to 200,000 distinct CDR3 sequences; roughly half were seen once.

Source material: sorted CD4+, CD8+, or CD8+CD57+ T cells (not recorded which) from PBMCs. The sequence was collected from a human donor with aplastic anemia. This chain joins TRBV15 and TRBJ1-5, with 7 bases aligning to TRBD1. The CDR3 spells CATSRGQGHMSNQPQHF. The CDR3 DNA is TGTGCCACCAGCAGAGGACAGGGACATATGAGCAATCAGCCCCAGCATTTT.